This T cell receptor beta chain was recovered during a study of blood T cell repertoires in COVID-19 (dated by TCRdb to the early 2020s). As for the study more broadly: The collaborator samples originated in the United States, Italy and Spain and spanned the acute and convalescent phases of COVID-19. Samples came from the ongoing ImmuneRACE study (first 160 participants) plus 1,254 subjects from 6 global collaborators. The prospective study material was composed of cDNA or gDNA derived from T cells, B-cell-depleted T cells, or PBMCs. A freely available public database, intended as a resource for researchers studying the immune response to SARS-CoV-2, is where the repertoires were released. The dataset comprised deeply sampled blood TCRbeta repertoires from subjects exposed to, actively infected with, or recovered from COVID-19. A de-identified subject ID, COVID-19 status, age in years and sex were almost always included in the sample metadata. Where available, HLA class I and class II types were obtained from metadata supplied by the sample provider rather than from assay-based typing. What the study reported, not specific to this receptor: The quantity of clinical and demographic metadata differed by source and by participant and was supplied without curation.

Whole blood was collected in K2EDTA tubes by collaborating institutions according to the institutions' own protocols. For TCRbeta analysis, collaborators shipped samples as frozen whole blood, isolated PBMCs, or DNA extracted from either of those sample types. Based on the germline V gene, the CDR1 and CDR2 sequences are MGHRA and YSYEKL. Including cysteine and phenylalanine, the CDR3 has 17 amino acids. Kept here is only the CDR3 DNA, which spans 51 bases and is read in frame from base 1. Unmatched junction bases come to 14, with V trimmed by 3 bases and J by 5 bases. TCRbeta CDR3 regions were amplified from genomic DNA by means of the immunoSEQ Assay, a bias-controlled multiplex PCR. As for the original processing: The number of nucleated cells in each sample was estimated from the amplification of reference gene primers within the assay. To quantify the absolute abundance of each unique TCRbeta CDR3 rearrangement, sequence reads were collapsed and filtered. For each sample, productive Simpson clonality was calculated as the square root of Simpson's diversity index across productive rearrangements. In its TCRdb copy, this immuneACCESS table keeps in-frame sequences only and misses some clones. Where compared with another copy, unresolved V genes explain less than half of these, and the others have no known cause. D and trimming were read from the DNA, whereas the V and J calls and clone size are those reported in that table. This sample has hundreds of thousands of clones in its table, and approximately 90% of those were observed once. Over 0.2% of the sample belongs to the ten largest clones.

Regarding this clone: The antigen it recognizes is unknown. No base-level quality is on record; no much larger clone is a single base apart.

This receptor was obtained from a woman younger than 30 with acute or convalescent COVID-19. The sequence is built from TRBV4-1 and TRBJ1-2; 8 junctional bases match TRBD1. Sequenced material: peripheral blood. The CDR3 sequence is CASSQAARDRLGYGYTF. The sequenced DNA is TGCGCCAGCAGCCAGGCTGCACGGGACAGGCTGGGGTATGGCTACACCTTC.